These 11 T cell receptor beta chains share one sample of origin, sequenced in a study of sequential checkpoint blockade in melanoma. The method was immunoSEQ multiplex PCR; TCRdb's version includes in-frame clones alone and lacks a portion of them. Among around 9,000 clones listed, 27% were seen once. Regarding treatment: randomized to nivolumab then ipilimumab (arm A) or the reverse (arm B). Source: tumor tissue (inferred from file names), taken from a patient given nivolumab and ipilimumab in sequence. The receptors stem from a human donor with melanoma.

The chain couples TRBV18 to TRBJ2-7, with 10 bases that match TRBD1. The germline CDR1 and CDR2 sequences are KGHSH and LQKENI. Trimming removed 3 bases from V and 3 bases from J; junction bases left unmatched: 5. This CDR3 is 15 amino acids long. The CDR3 sequence: CASSPGTGDYYEQYV. The DNA of the CDR3 is TGTGCCAGCTCACCCGGGACAGGGGATTACTACGAGCAGTACGTC.

This clone was seen a handful of times. The gene calls are TRBV29-1 and TRBJ2-4, with D perhaps assigned TRBD1 or TRBD2 (6 bases each). The ends were cut back, 4 bases at V and 9 bases at J, with 13 bases in the middle. The CDR3 contains 12 residues. Germline values: CDR1 SQVTM, CDR2 ANQGSEA. The CDR3 protein is CSVVRDIGIQYF. DNA of the CDR3: TGCAGCGTTGTGCGGGACATTGGCATTCAGTACTTC.

This clone came up many times. The CDR3: CASSPSMAASYEQYF. For the CDR3, the DNA is TGTGCCAGCAGCCCCTCTATGGCAGCCTCCTACGAGCAGTACTTC. The V gene is TRBV7-5, the J gene TRBJ2-7. TRBV7-5 is marked as a pseudogene. This CDR3 spans 15 amino acids.

The rearrangement links TRBV5-1 to TRBJ1-2; D remains unclear. The CDR3 runs 15 residues. Germline loops: CDR1 SGHRS, CDR2 YFSETQ. Deletions cut 1 base from V and 2 bases from J, with 12 bases between. CDR3 protein: CASSLTPSGNYGYTF. The CDR3 bases are TGCGCCAGCAGCTTGACTCCGTCCGGGAACTATGGCTACACCTTC.

In this sample, this clone is medium-sized. This rearrangement joins TRBV5-1 to TRBJ1-1; TRBD1 matches at 7 bases. V lost 5 bases to trimming and J lost 5 bases; unmatched junction nucleotides: 9. The CDR3 totals 14 residues. The germline CDR1 and CDR2 sequences are SGHRS and YFSETQ. DNA of the CDR3: TGCGCCAGCAGACGAAGGCAGGGGGGAACTGAAGCTTTCTTT. It yields the protein CASRRRQGGTEAFF.

J is TRBJ1-2 and V is TRBV5-1; D is perhaps TRBD1 (5 bases). Germline V gene sequence: CDR1 SGHRS, CDR2 YFSETQ. The CDR3 is made up of 17 amino acids. Deletions cut 1 base from V and 1 base from J, with 17 bases between. Here the CDR3 reads CASSLTPLTEFNYGYTF. The CDR3 DNA reads TGCGCCAGCAGCTTGACCCCATTGACAGAATTTAACTATGGCTACACCTTC. The variable domain in full, completed from reference TRBV5-1 and TRBJ1-2, reads KAGVTQTPRYLIKTRGQQVTLSCSPISGHRSVSWYQQTPGQGLQFLFEYFSETQRNKGNFPGRFSGRQFSNSRSEMNVSTLELGDSALYLCASSLTPLTEFNYGYTFGSGTRLTVV.

This clone was seen only a few times. The genes are TRBV6-7 and TRBJ1-5; no reliable D call. TRBV6-7 is labeled an ORF, and its function is uncertain. Between the trimmed V and J ends, which lost 7 bases and 5 bases, there was a span of 6 bases. The CDR3 consists of 11 residues. The CDR3 DNA reads TGTGCCAGCACCGACCATCAGCCCCAGCATTTT. It encodes CASTDHQPQHF.

This clone was seen a handful of times. V is TRBV6-1 and J is TRBJ1-2; maybe TRBD1 (6 bases). From germline, CDR1 is MNHNS and CDR2 SASEGT. This CDR3 region has 13 residues. V was trimmed by 0 bases and J by 8 bases, leaving 10 bases between them. The CDR3 is CASSEALGGGYTF. The CDR3 DNA is TGTGCCAGCAGTGAAGCGCTCGGGGGCGGCTACACCTTC.

This chain links TRBV7-2 with TRBJ2-5; 7 bases line up with TRBD1. The CDR3 runs to 13 residues. Trimming took 9 bases from V and 5 from J; bases not matched to a gene: 9. CDR1 is SGHTA and CDR2 is FQGNSA in the germline V gene. The CDR3 region is CASWTGVGETQYF. The CDR3 nucleotides read TGTGCCAGTTGGACAGGCGTGGGGGAGACCCAGTACTTC.

This clone was seen ten or more times. CDR3 sequence reads: CASSLNGRSGDGYTF. The DNA of the CDR3 is TGTGCCAGCAGCTTAAACGGAAGGTCAGGGGATGGCTACACCTTC. The chain joins TRBV11-3 to TRBJ1-2; D might be TRBD1 (6 bases). V shed 2 bases and J shed 6 bases, with 16 bases lying between them. CDR3 length equals 15 residues. Looked up from germline, CDR1 is SGHNT and CDR2 is YENEEA.

Ten or more counts support this clone. This chain uses TRBV4-1 with TRBJ2-5; possible D gene TRBD2, 6 bases. CDR1 and CDR2 from the germline V gene are MGHRA and YSYEKL. V shed 0 bases and J shed 2 bases, with 13 bases lying between them. The CDR3 is made up of 16 amino acids. CDR3 coding DNA: TGCGCCAGCAGCCAAGATTTTGCGGGGCTTCAAGAGACCCAGTACTTC. It encodes CASSQDFAGLQETQYF.